These T cell receptor beta chains were read from a single sample in a study of shared clonotypes between healthy human individuals. The repertoire was sequenced with immunoSEQ multiplex PCR; TCRdb's copy has only in-frame clones and lacks some. The sample has some 550,000 clones, 97% seen once; the top ten hold 0.057%. Sequencing input: naive CD4+ T cells sorted from blood. These receptors all come from a woman aged 30 to 39 in good health. Each CDR3 is given with its conserved first and last residue. Fields, in order: V gene, J gene, D gene, clone size, CDR3 protein, CDR3 DNA. A D gene is named only where the DNA matches it firmly. Expanded clones get a size class; other rows say once, few or many, or leave the size out.

TRBV5-1	TRBJ2-7	NA	NA	CASSLSQRYSYEQYF	TGCGCCAGCAGCCTGTCGCAGCGGTACTCCTACGAGCAGTACTTC
TRBV14	TRBJ2-1	NA	NA	CASRSGSSIYNEQFF	TGTGCCAGCCGATCTGGGAGTAGCATCTACAATGAGCAGTTCTTC
TRBV5-1	TRBJ2-5	NA	NA	CASSLERGEGETQYF	TGCGCCAGCAGCTTGGAGAGGGGGGAAGGTGAGACCCAGTACTTC
TRBV5-1	TRBJ2-7	TRBD2	NA	CASSLTVAGDGDEQYF	TGCGCCAGCAGCTTGACGGTAGCGGGAGATGGGGACGAGCAGTACTTC
TRBV6-1	TRBJ1-1	NA	NA	CASRAMGGSDTEAFF	TGTGCCAGCAGAGCTATGGGGGGATCGGACACTGAAGCTTTCTTT
TRBV27	TRBJ2-3	NA	NA	CASSSPGVGDTQYF	TGTGCCAGCAGTTCCCCAGGGGTTGGAGATACGCAGTATTTT
TRBV28	TRBJ1-6	NA	NA	CASSSSAVGLSPLHF	TGTGCCAGCAGTTCCTCGGCAGTCGGACTTTCACCCCTCCACTTT
TRBV11-2	TRBJ2-6	NA	NA	CASSLAGSGANVLTF	TGTGCCAGCAGCTTAGCCGGGTCTGGGGCCAACGTCCTGACTTTC
TRBV7-9	TRBJ1-4	TRBD1	NA	CASSSDRGSEKLFF	TGTGCCAGCAGCTCGGACAGGGGCAGTGAAAAACTGTTTTTT
TRBV2	TRBJ1-6	NA	NA	CASSEKAAKYTSPLHF	TGTGCCAGCAGTGAAAAGGCTGCGAAGTATACTTCACCCCTCCACTTT
TRBV5-4	TRBJ2-1	NA	once	CASSPGRTLIIDEQFF	TGTGCCAGCAGCCCCGGCAGGACTCTCATTATCGATGAGCAGTTCTTC
TRBV11-2	TRBJ2-6	NA	once	CASSNTGANVLTF	TGTGCCAGCAGCAATACTGGGGCCAACGTCCTGACTTTC
TRBV2	TRBJ2-3	TRBD2	NA	CASRGEGPDTQYF	TGTGCCAGCAGGGGGGAGGGGCCAGATACGCAGTATTTT
TRBV10-1	TRBJ2-1	TRBD1	NA	CASSESGQGDNEQFF	TGCGCCAGCAGTGAGTCTGGACAGGGAGACAATGAGCAGTTCTTC
TRBV2	TRBJ1-3	NA	once	CASRIRGTSGNTIYF	TGTGCCAGCAGAATTCGCGGAACCTCTGGAAACACCATATATTTT
TRBV29-1	TRBJ1-4	NA	once	CSCSGGASNEKLFF	TGCAGCTGTTCCGGGGGCGCCTCTAATGAAAAACTGTTTTTT
TRBV19	TRBJ2-6	NA	NA	CASSLSGTPGANVLTF	TGTGCCAGTAGTTTATCCGGGACACCTGGGGCCAACGTCCTGACTTTC
TRBV5-6	TRBJ2-1	TRBD2	NA	CASSFGLAGGSYNEQFF	TGTGCCAGCAGCTTCGGACTAGCGGGAGGTTCCTACAATGAGCAGTTCTTC
TRBV11-3	TRBJ2-2	TRBD1	NA	CASSHRTGGTGELFF	TGTGCCAGCAGCCACCGGACAGGGGGCACCGGGGAGCTGTTTTTT
TRBV4-1	TRBJ2-7	NA	NA	CASSQDKVGFTYEQYF	TGCGCCAGCAGCCAAGATAAGGTCGGGTTCACTTACGAGCAGTACTTC
TRBV28	TRBJ1-5	TRBD1	once	CASSIRQGTIQPQHF	TGTGCCAGCAGCATTAGACAGGGAACCATTCAGCCCCAGCATTTT
TRBV4-2	TRBJ1-1	NA	NA	CASSQDFPDRPVGAFF	TGTGCCAGCAGCCAAGATTTTCCGGACAGACCGGTTGGAGCTTTCTTT
TRBV19	TRBJ1-5	NA	NA	CASSPWTKGGGQPQHF	TGTGCCAGTAGTCCCTGGACGAAAGGAGGTGGTCAGCCCCAGCATTTT
TRBV7-8	TRBJ1-4	TRBD1	NA	CASSKGQGAQVEKLFF	TGTGCCAGCAGCAAGGGACAGGGGGCGCAGGTTGAAAAACTGTTTTTT
TRBV7-9	TRBJ2-3	TRBD2	NA	CASSLAGFTDTQYF	TGTGCCAGCAGCCTAGCGGGTTTCACAGATACGCAGTATTTT
TRBV15	TRBJ2-3	TRBD2	NA	CATSRDRVAGAPDTQYF	TGTGCCACCAGCAGAGATCGAGTGGCGGGAGCACCGGATACGCAGTATTTT
TRBV7-8	TRBJ1-5	TRBD1	NA	CASSHPGTGVRSNQPQHF	TGTGCCAGCAGCCACCCCGGGACAGGGGTCCGTAGCAATCAGCCCCAGCATTTT